This entry lists 25 T cell receptor beta chains sequenced from one sample in a study of cytomegalovirus exposure and HLA in healthy donors. The protocol was immunoSEQ multiplex PCR, while the TCRdb copy is restricted to in-frame clones and leaves out a portion. The sample yields some 69,000 clones, 95% to 97% seen once. Sample: PBMCs. The receptors were sampled from a man aged 18 to 29 in good health and CMV-seronegative.

The chain is built from TRBV5-1 and TRBJ2-1; a possible D gene is TRBD1 (5 bases). CDR3 size: 13 residues. Germline V gives CDR1 SGHRS, CDR2 YFSETQ. V lost 8 bases and J 3 bases, leaving 12 bases between the germline ends. The CDR3 DNA is TGCGCCAGTGTCGGCAGGGACTACAATGAGCAGTTCTTC. Translated: CASVGRDYNEQFF.

This sequence joins TRBV19 and TRBJ1-2, with TRBD1 as a possible D gene (6 bases). The germline V and J ends were trimmed by 8 bases and 4 bases, with 14 bases remaining between them. The CDR3 has 13 amino acids. CDR1 LNHDA and CDR2 SQIVND come from the germline V gene (reference sequence). CDR3 loop: CASSKGELYGYTF. The CDR3, as DNA: TGTGCCAGTTCAAAGGGGGAGCTCTATGGCTACACCTTC.

The chain is built from TRBV6-6 and TRBJ2-7; 9 positions match TRBD1. This CDR3 has 15 amino acids. The V gene end was trimmed by 4 bases and the J gene end by 4 bases; junction bases not matched to a gene: 8. Germline V gives CDR1 MNHNY, CDR2 SVGAGI (reference sequence). The CDR3 region is CASSSRGTGSYEQYF. DNA of the CDR3: TGTGCCAGCAGTTCTCGAGGGACAGGGAGTTACGAGCAGTACTTC.

The chain links TRBV7-8 to TRBJ2-1; tentatively, D is TRBD2 (6 bases). This CDR3 comprises 15 residues. Trimming pared 5 bases from V and 7 bases from J, leaving 18 bases between. The germline CDR1 and CDR2 sequences are SGHVS and FQNEAQ. The CDR3 DNA is TGTGCCAGCAGCCCACTCGGGGGAGGAGGGAATGAGCAGTTCTTC. Translated: CASSPLGGGGNEQFF.

CDR3 amino acids: CASSEGAGQGNYGYTF. CDR3 sequence (DNA): TGTGCCAGCAGTGAAGGGGCAGGGCAGGGTAACTATGGCTACACCTTC. This chain joins TRBV6-1 and TRBJ1-2, with a tentative D call TRBD1 (5 bases). Trimming removed 1 base at V and 1 base at J, with 13 bases between. The CDR3 runs to 16 residues. From germline, CDR1 is MNHNS and CDR2 SASEGT.

There are a few counts of this clone. The genes are TRBV10-3 and TRBJ2-5, with TRBD2 matching 7 bases. Germline V gene data show CDR1 as ENHRY and CDR2 as SYGVKD. V dropped 6 bases and J dropped 5; count of bases not matched to a gene: 12. The CDR3 spans 15 residues. CDR3 residues: CAIRQGGAERETQYF. The DNA for the CDR3 is TGTGCCATCAGGCAGGGAGGGGCAGAACGGGAGACCCAGTACTTC.

The chain recombines TRBV11-2 with TRBJ2-1; possibly TRBD1 for D (6 bases). Per germline, CDR1 SGHAT and CDR2 FQNNGV. There are 14 residues in the CDR3. Trimming left V 4 bases short and J 3 bases short, with 10 bases between. CDR3 bases: TGTGCCAGCAGCTCCAACAGGGACTACAATGAGCAGTTCTTC. It is translated as CASSSNRDYNEQFF.

The V call is TRBV18, the J call TRBJ1-1, with D unclear. Between the trimmed V and J ends, which lost 1 base and 1 base, there was a span of 7 bases. The CDR3 covers 14 residues. Germline V CDR1 and CDR2: KGHSH, LQKENI. The CDR3 sequence: CASSPQSENTEAFF. The CDR3 DNA is TGTGCCAGCTCACCACAATCAGAGAACACTGAAGCTTTCTTT.

The chain joins TRBV7-9 to TRBJ2-7; D is uncertain. This CDR3 has 12 residues. The germline gives CDR1 SEHNR, CDR2 FQNEAQ (reference sequence). Here the CDR3 DNA reads TGTGCCAGCAGCTCCCTTGGGCCTAAGGTATTTGTC. It translates to CASSSLGPKVFV.

In this sample, this clone turned up many times. The J gene is TRBJ1-2, the V gene TRBV30; 7 bases agree with TRBD1. The CDR3 contains 12 residues. CDR1 and CDR2 (germline): GTSNPN, SVGIG (reference sequence). V was pared by 3 bases and J by 2 bases, with 0 bases of the junction left unmatched. Here the CDR3 reads CAWRDRNYGYTF. For the CDR3, the DNA is TGTGCCTGGAGGGACAGGAACTATGGCTACACCTTC.

This clone was detected once. The V and J genes are TRBV7-6 and TRBJ1-1; D remains ambiguous. The CDR3 totals 14 residues. With 1 base removed from V and 2 bases from J, the gap between germline ends came to 8 bases. Germline V gene sequence: CDR1 SGHVS, CDR2 FNYEAQ. The CDR3 sequence is CASSLDVSNTEAFF. The CDR3 bases are TGTGCCAGCAGCTTAGATGTCTCTAACACTGAAGCTTTCTTT.

The J gene is TRBJ2-5, the V gene TRBV7-2, with unresolved D. The CDR3 totals 13 residues. Between the trimmed V and J ends, which lost 3 bases and 4 bases, there was a span of 9 bases. Germline V gives CDR1 SGHTA, CDR2 FQGNSA. CDR3 loop: CASSFWARETQYF. In nucleotides, the CDR3 is TGTGCCAGCAGCTTCTGGGCCCGAGAGACCCAGTACTTC.

The CDR3 sequence is CASSTGAGGELFF. Written as DNA, the CDR3 is TGTGCCAGCAGTACAGGGGCGGGCGGGGAGCTGTTTTTT. The gene calls are TRBV25-1 and TRBJ2-2; 7 nucleotides align to TRBD1. Germline CDR1 reads MGHDK; CDR2 reads SYGVNS. This CDR3 is built from 13 residues. The trim removed 5 bases at V and 7 bases at J, leaving 4 bases unmatched.

The CDR3 sequence is CASSAGLYSNQPQHF. In nucleotides, the CDR3 is TGTGCCAGCAGCGCAGGGTTATATAGCAATCAGCCCCAGCATTTT. This chain uses TRBV2 with TRBJ1-5; D may be TRBD1 (5 bases). Germline lookup yields CDR1 SNHLY and CDR2 FYNNEI. Trimming left V 6 bases short and J 0 bases short, with 12 bases between. This CDR3 has 15 residues.

The chain is built from TRBV9 and TRBJ2-1, with 9 bases that match TRBD1. V lost 3 bases to trimming and J lost 2 bases; unmatched junction nucleotides: 6. In germline, CDR1 is SGDLS, CDR2 YYNGEE. The CDR3 spans 16 residues. The chain's CDR3 is CASSGYRGRTYNEQFF. The CDR3 DNA is TGTGCCAGCAGCGGTTACAGGGGGCGCACCTACAATGAGCAGTTCTTC.

The chain links TRBV18 to TRBJ1-4; D not certain. V was cut by 5 bases and J by 5 bases, with 15 bases left in between. Germline CDR1 is KGHSH and CDR2 is LQKENI. The CDR3 loop spans 15 amino acids. The CDR3 protein is CASSWEGQRNEKLFF. CDR3 nucleotide sequence: TGTGCCAGCTCATGGGAGGGTCAGAGAAATGAAAAACTGTTTTTT.

This sequence joins TRBV18 and TRBJ1-5, with a possible D match to TRBD1 (6 bases). V lost 2 bases and J 6 bases, leaving 14 bases between the germline ends. CDR1 and CDR2 (germline): KGHSH, LQKENI. The length of the CDR3 is 15 residues. Here the CDR3 reads CASSPISGEGQPQHF. The CDR3, as DNA: TGTGCCAGCTCACCAATATCAGGGGAGGGTCAGCCCCAGCATTTT.

The V call is TRBV5-4, the J call TRBJ1-2; tentatively, D is TRBD1 (6 bases). The CDR3 length is 15 residues. Germline V gives CDR1 SGHNT, CDR2 YYREEE (reference sequence). V was shortened by 0 bases and J by 0 bases, with 9 bases between the two germline ends. The CDR3 region has the DNA TGTGCCAGCAGCTTGGGCCCAGGGGCTAACTATGGCTACACCTTC. Translated, it gives CASSLGPGANYGYTF.

The V and J genes are TRBV7-9 and TRBJ2-2, with 15 bases fitting TRBD2. Per germline, CDR1 SEHNR and CDR2 FQNEAQ (reference sequence). Unmatched junction bases numbered 3, after V lost 8 bases and J lost 5 bases. The CDR3 loop spans 15 amino acids. This CDR3 reads CASGLAGGRTGELFF. The CDR3 DNA reads TGTGCCAGCGGACTAGCGGGAGGGAGGACCGGGGAGCTGTTTTTT.

This chain joins TRBV19 and TRBJ1-2, with 10 positions matching TRBD1. The trim removed 4 bases at V and 4 bases at J, leaving 3 bases unmatched. Germline V gene data show CDR1 as LNHDA and CDR2 as SQIVND (reference sequence). This CDR3 region has 14 residues. The chain's CDR3 is CASSTRQGAYGYTF. The DNA of the CDR3 is TGTGCCAGTAGTACTCGACAGGGGGCCTATGGCTACACCTTC.

V and J are TRBV9 and TRBJ2-3; a weak D match, TRBD1 (6 bases). From germline, CDR1 is SGDLS and CDR2 YYNGEE. This CDR3 has 14 residues. V lost 6 bases and J 2 bases, leaving 13 bases between the germline ends. CDR3 nucleotides: TGTGCCAGCACCCCGACAGGCTTCACAGATACGCAGTATTTT. Its translation is CASTPTGFTDTQYF.

The chain recombines TRBV13 with TRBJ1-2, with 11 nucleotides matching TRBD1. The germline V gene has CDR1 PRHDT and CDR2 FYEKMQ (reference sequence). The CDR3 runs 16 residues. The junction had 7 bases not matched to a gene; V was cut back by 1 base and J by 6 bases. CDR3 residues: CASSLARDRGIHGYTF. The CDR3 bases are TGTGCCAGCAGCTTAGCACGGGACAGGGGGATACATGGCTACACCTTC.

CDR3 residues: CASSRAPGAEAFF. CDR3 in DNA: TGTGCCAGTAGTAGGGCCCCCGGGGCTGAAGCTTTCTTT. The chain links TRBV19 to TRBJ1-1; D unresolved. Trimming cost V 4 bases and J 6 bases, with 12 bases left between them. This CDR3 comprises 13 residues. From germline, CDR1 is LNHDA and CDR2 SQIVND (reference sequence).

The V and J genes are TRBV19 and TRBJ1-1; 9 bases agree with TRBD1. The CDR3 sequence is 13 residues long. V trimming: 9 bases; J trimming: 8 bases; junction bases outside the gene matches: 10. Germline CDR1 reads LNHDA; CDR2 reads SQIVND (reference sequence). The CDR3 spells CASGQGQQREAFF. In DNA, the CDR3 is TGTGCCAGCGGACAGGGGCAACAGAGGGAAGCTTTCTTT. Variable domain in full (rest from reference TRBV19 and TRBJ1-1): DGGITQSPKYLFRKEGQNVTLSCEQNLNHDAMYWYRQDPGQGLRLIYYSQIVNDFQKGDIAEGYSVSREKKESFPLTVTSAQKNPTAFYLCASGQGQQREAFFGQGTRLTVV.

The rearrangement uses TRBV9 and TRBJ1-3, with 10 bases fitting TRBD1. The CDR3 spans 16 residues. Germline CDR1 reads SGDLS; CDR2 reads YYNGEE. Trimming removed 3 bases from V and 2 bases from J; junction bases left unmatched: 5. CDR3 sequence: CASSASGQGAGNTIYF. The CDR3 nucleotides are TGTGCCAGCAGCGCAAGCGGACAGGGGGCTGGAAACACCATATATTTT.